This TCR beta chain was obtained from a study of T cell responses to AZD1222 COVID-19 vaccine. This CDR3 is built from 14 residues. The V end lost 0 bases, the J end lost 4 bases, and 10 bases lay between the germline ends. Germline-derived CDR1 and CDR2 are GTSNPN and SVGIG (reference sequence). Notes on the study in general: Once two AZD1222 doses were given, Spike-specific TCR breadth and depth went up. Females outnumbered males among donors, who were mostly white British; clonal diversity was possibly underestimated. A reported finding is that nearly half of spike-specific TCRs target unmutated variant regions.

A remark on this clone: What it binds is unknown.

Using immunoSEQ multiplex PCR, the repertoire was profiled, and TCRdb retains in-frame clones only, with some absent. The repertoire holds some 160,000 clones, roughly 90% seen once, with approximately 2% in the top ten. The chain has TRBV30 and TRBJ1-5, with a possible D match to TRBD1 (5 bases). The input for sequencing was peripheral blood, taken 28 days after the second AZD1222 dose. The TCR originated in an adult who received the AZD1222 COVID-19 vaccine. CDR3 amino acids: CAWSVTGGNQPQHF. CDR3 sequence (DNA): TGTGCCTGGAGTGTAACCGGGGGGAATCAGCCCCAGCATTTT.